These 19 T cell receptor beta chains came from one sample sequenced in a study of blood T cell repertoires in COVID-19. Using immunoSEQ multiplex PCR, the repertoire was profiled, and TCRdb retains in-frame clones only, with some absent. The sample lists roughly 51,000 clones, over 75% seen once, with 6.5% in the top ten. The specimen was peripheral blood. Receptors originate from a man aged 50-59 years with active COVID-19.

This clone was seen a handful of times. The chain links TRBV6-6 to TRBJ1-1; no firm D call. Between the trimmed V and J ends, which lost 7 bases and 1 base, there was a span of 10 bases. Germline values: CDR1 MNHNY, CDR2 SVGAGI (reference sequence). There are 13 residues in the CDR3. CDR3 amino acids: CASNMGGNTEAFF. The CDR3 region has the DNA TGTGCCAGCAATATGGGAGGGAACACTGAAGCTTTCTTT.

The rearrangement joins TRBV6-5 to TRBJ2-2, with TRBD2 identical over 10 bases. The CDR3 spans 15 residues. Germline V gives CDR1 MNHEY, CDR2 SVGAGI. V shed 6 bases, J shed 3 bases, and the junction held 4 bases outside the gene matches. This CDR3 reads CASSPAGGYTGELFF. CDR3 nucleotide sequence: TGTGCCAGCAGCCCAGCGGGGGGGTACACCGGGGAGCTGTTTTTT.

The V gene is TRBV29-1, the J gene TRBJ2-7; 7 nucleotides match TRBD2. V lost 1 base to trimming and J lost 3 bases; unmatched junction nucleotides: 6. This CDR3 comprises 14 residues. Germline loops: CDR1 SQVTM, CDR2 ANQGSEA. The CDR3 region is CSVEGAGVSYEQYF. Here the CDR3 DNA reads TGCAGCGTTGAAGGGGCGGGAGTAAGCTACGAGCAGTACTTC.

This chain uses TRBV19 with TRBJ1-1; no clear D. V shed 3 bases and J shed 7 bases, with 12 bases lying between them. The V gene's germline CDR1 is LNHDA and CDR2 SQIVND (reference sequence). This CDR3 spans 13 amino acids. As DNA, the CDR3 is TGTGCCAGTAGTATTAATGTGAGAATTGAAGCTTTCTTT. This translates into CASSINVRIEAFF.

The chain uses TRBV7-6 and TRBJ2-1, with D unresolved. The V end was cut by 2 bases, the J end by 0 bases, with 14 bases between. This CDR3 has 17 amino acids. Per the germline V gene, CDR1 is SGHVS and CDR2 is FNYEAQ. CDR3 DNA: TGTGCCAGCAGCTTAATGTCTGGCGGAGTCTCCTACAATGAGCAGTTCTTC. It is translated as CASSLMSGGVSYNEQFF.

This clone was recorded once. The chain couples TRBV27 to TRBJ1-4, with a tentative D call TRBD1 (5 bases). CDR1 is MNHEY and CDR2 is SMNVEV in the germline V gene (reference sequence). V was pared by 3 bases and J by 7 bases, with 12 bases between. The CDR3 has 14 residues. CDR3 bases: TGTGCCAGCAGTTTGTTGAGGGGAGGTGAAAAACTGTTTTTT. This sequence encodes CASSLLRGGEKLFF.

This rearrangement joins TRBV7-9 to TRBJ2-5, with a possible D match to TRBD1 (6 bases). The germline gives CDR1 SEHNR, CDR2 FQNEAQ (reference sequence). There are 17 residues in the CDR3. Trimming stripped 0 bases from V and 5 bases from J, with 19 bases between. The CDR3 region is CASSLAKIGTMGETQYF. The CDR3, as DNA: TGTGCCAGCAGCTTAGCGAAAATCGGGACAATGGGGGAGACCCAGTACTTC.

This sequence joins TRBV19 and TRBJ1-4, with D unresolved. V gave up 5 bases and J gave up 7 bases, with 17 bases separating them. There are 15 residues in the CDR3. Germline V gene lookup returns CDR1 LNHDA and CDR2 SQIVND (reference sequence). This chain's CDR3 is CASSRHSPGSEKLFF. CDR3 DNA: TGTGCCAGTAGTCGGCATTCTCCAGGCAGTGAAAAACTGTTTTTT.

The chain carries TRBV7-9 and TRBJ2-5; possibly TRBD2 for D (6 bases). Trimming removed 5 bases from V and 9 bases from J, with 19 bases in between. The CDR3 extends over 14 amino acids. CDR1 is SEHNR, CDR2 FQNEAQ, per germline (reference sequence). The DNA of the CDR3 is TGTGCCAGCAGCACGGGACTCCCCCCGAGACCCCAGTACTTC. Protein sequence: CASSTGLPPRPQYF.

The chain recombines TRBV2 with TRBJ1-1; D unclear. Germline lookup yields CDR1 SNHLY and CDR2 FYNNEI. The CDR3 length is 13 residues. Trimming took 4 bases from V and 1 from J, leaving 7 bases between them. CDR3 sequence: CASSADTNTEAFF. In DNA form, the CDR3 reads TGTGCCAGCAGTGCCGACACGAACACTGAAGCTTTCTTT.

The rearrangement joins TRBV6-5 to TRBJ2-2; D may be TRBD1 (6 bases). V shed 4 bases and J shed 3 bases, with 12 bases lying between them. Germline values: CDR1 MNHEY, CDR2 SVGAGI. The CDR3 runs to 15 residues. The CDR3 sequence is CASSWGTPDTGELFF. DNA for the CDR3: TGTGCCAGCAGTTGGGGGACACCGGACACCGGGGAGCTGTTTTTT.

CDR3 region: CASSFGGNEKLFF. As DNA, the CDR3 is TGTGCCAGCAGTTTCGGAGGGAATGAAAAACTGTTTTTT. The gene calls are TRBV28 and TRBJ1-4; D not resolved. The CDR3 totals 13 residues. The V gene's germline CDR1 is MDHEN and CDR2 SYDVKM. V was clipped by 3 bases and J by 5 bases, with 7 bases between them.

V is TRBV3-1 (or the pseudogene TRBV3-2) and J is TRBJ1-2; 8 bases are a match to TRBD1. With 6 bases clipped from V and 5 bases from J, the junction kept 5 bases outside the gene matches. Germline CDR1 LGHDT, CDR2 YNNKEL (reference sequence). CDR3 length: 13 residues. The CDR3 sequence: CASSRDRTYGYTF. The CDR3 coding sequence is TGTGCCAGCAGTCGGGACAGGACTTATGGCTACACCTTC.

The chain links TRBV4-3 to TRBJ2-2; weak D call: TRBD2 (6 bases). V was shortened by 8 bases and J by 9 bases, with 13 bases between the two germline ends. The CDR3 extends over 12 amino acids. Germline-derived CDR1 and CDR2 are LGHNA and YSLEER. Here the CDR3 reads CASGASDRELFF. The CDR3, as DNA: TGCGCCAGCGGGGCTAGCGATCGGGAGCTGTTTTTT.

This clone was found a few times. The chain employs TRBV15 and TRBJ1-5, with D maybe TRBD1 (5 bases). The CDR3 runs 20 residues. Germline V gene lookup returns CDR1 LNHNV and CDR2 YYDKDF (reference sequence). V was trimmed by 3 bases and J by 3 bases, leaving 27 bases between them. The DNA for the CDR3 is TGTGCCACCAGCAGCGAAACTCCCTCATTGACAGAGTTATTCAATCAGCCCCAGCATTTT. It encodes CATSSETPSLTELFNQPQHF.

The chain employs TRBV2 and TRBJ2-7, with 10 positions matching TRBD1. CDR3 size: 14 residues. The junction had 7 bases not matched to a gene; V was cut back by 4 bases and J by 7 bases. The germline CDR1 and CDR2 sequences are SNHLY and FYNNEI. The CDR3 region is CASSAGQGEEEQYF. For the CDR3, the DNA is TGTGCCAGCAGTGCCGGACAGGGGGAAGAAGAGCAGTACTTC.

J is TRBJ2-1 and V is TRBV29-1; TRBD1 might be the D (5 bases). Germline V gives CDR1 SQVTM, CDR2 ANQGSEA. The length of the CDR3 is 11 residues. V dropped 3 bases and J dropped 6 bases, with 6 bases sitting between them. This chain's CDR3 is CSVDRGNEQFF. CDR3 bases: TGCAGCGTTGATAGGGGCAATGAGCAGTTCTTC.

The chain recombines TRBV2 with TRBJ1-4; TRBD1 might be the D (5 bases). Germline V lookup: CDR1 SNHLY, CDR2 FYNNEI. The CDR3 is 11 amino acids. V lost 2 bases, J lost 12 bases, and 7 bases lay in between. Written as DNA, the CDR3 is TGTGCCAGCAGTGAAAGGGGTCAACTGTTTTTT. Its protein product is CASSERGQLFF.

This clone was observed once. The rearrangement uses TRBV19 and TRBJ2-7; 9 bases align to TRBD1. The CDR3 has 14 residues. Looked up from germline, CDR1 is LNHDA and CDR2 is SQIVND (reference sequence). J lost 1 base, V lost 5 bases, and 3 bases had no gene match. The CDR3 sequence: CASSWGQGSYEQYF. As DNA, the CDR3 is TGTGCCAGTAGTTGGGGACAGGGATCCTACGAGCAGTACTTC.